These 25 T cell receptor beta chains share one sample of origin, sequenced in a study of beta chain features in type 1 diabetes. Investigators reverse transcribed all isolated RNA, so they sequenced expressed TCRB transcripts. The protocol was immunoSEQ multiplex PCR, while the TCRdb copy is restricted to in-frame clones and leaves out a portion. The repertoire consists of about 160,000 clones, with about 63% occurring once and the leading ten covering roughly 0.089%. Their target antigens are unknown. General study points: Within each of all four CD4+ subsets, Type 1 diabetes patients had TCRB CDR3s that were moderately but significantly shorter.

The sequenced material came from naive CD4+ T cells from blood. Receptors were obtained from a man aged 30-40 years with type 1 diabetes.

This clone has only a few counts. The rearrangement uses TRBV28 and TRBJ1-4, with no clear D. CDR3 size: 16 residues. V was pared by 8 bases and J by 0 bases, with 16 bases between. The V gene's germline CDR1 is MDHEN and CDR2 SYDVKM. The CDR3 loop is CASSSRGGATNEKLFF. CDR3 coding DNA: TGTGCCAGCTCTTCACGGGGTGGTGCAACTAATGAAAAACTGTTTTTT.

This chain connects TRBV5-6 to TRBJ2-7; D is possibly TRBD2 (5 bases). CDR3 size: 13 residues. The V gene lost 1 base and the J gene lost 4 bases, with 9 bases spanning the gap. The germline V gene encodes CDR1 SGHDT and CDR2 YYEEEE. Here the CDR3 reads CASSLRRSYEQYF. CDR3 DNA sequence: TGTGCCAGCAGCTTGAGGAGGAGTTACGAGCAGTACTTC. The variable domain in full, with the rest retrieved from reference TRBV5-6 and TRBJ2-7, is DAGVTQSPTHLIKTRGQQVTLRCSPKSGHDTVSWYQQALGQGPQFIFQYYEEEERQRGNFPDRFSGHQFPNYSSELNVNALLLGDSALYLCASSLRRSYEQYFGPGTRLTVT.

V usage is TRBV20-1 and J usage is TRBJ2-7; D uncertain. There are 11 residues in the CDR3. Per germline, CDR1 DFQATT and CDR2 SNEGSKA (reference sequence). Deletions cut 5 bases from V and 6 bases from J, with 11 bases between. This CDR3 reads CSAPSGSEQYF. CDR3 in DNA: TGCAGTGCTCCCTCCGGGTCCGAGCAGTACTTC.

The chain is built from TRBV10-2 and TRBJ2-1; TRBD1 aligns across 7 bases. The CDR3 consists of 14 residues. V was pared by 3 bases and J by 5 bases, with 4 bases of the junction left unmatched. The germline V gene encodes CDR1 WSHSY and CDR2 SAAADI. The CDR3 reads CASSDWGQHNEQFF. The CDR3 nucleotides read TGCGCCAGCAGTGATTGGGGACAGCACAATGAGCAGTTCTTC.

The chain has TRBV29-1 and TRBJ2-6; D perhaps matches TRBD1 (5 bases). The germline V gene has CDR1 SQVTM and CDR2 ANQGSEA. The CDR3 runs to 14 residues. V was clipped by 4 bases and J by 4 bases, with 11 bases between them. Here the CDR3 reads CSVGWGLGANVLTF. The CDR3 nucleotides are TGCAGCGTTGGGTGGGGCCTCGGGGCCAACGTCCTGACTTTC. The full variable domain, rest sourced from reference TRBV29-1 and TRBJ2-6, is SAVISQKPSRDICQRGTSLTIQCQVDSQVTMMFWYRQQPGQSLTLIATANQGSEATYESGFVIDKFPISRPNLTFSTLTVSNMSPEDSSIYLCSVGWGLGANVLTFGAGSRLTVL.

This clone occurred once. V and J are TRBV25-1 and TRBJ1-1; a possible D gene is TRBD1 (5 bases). V shed 6 bases and J shed 10 bases, with 18 bases lying between them. CDR3 length: 13 residues. Germline loops: CDR1 MGHDK, CDR2 SYGVNS. The CDR3 sequence is CASSRAGNLGAFF. The CDR3 DNA reads as TGTGCCAGCAGCCGGGCAGGGAATCTGGGAGCTTTCTTT.

The chain joins TRBV4-3 to TRBJ2-1, with 8 bases matching TRBD1. V was clipped by 5 bases and J by 3 bases; unmatched bases: 9. The CDR3 is made up of 16 amino acids. From germline, CDR1 is LGHNA and CDR2 YSLEER. Here the CDR3 reads CASSSRKGQVYNEQFF. The CDR3 nucleotides read TGCGCCAGCAGCTCTCGAAAGGGACAGGTCTACAATGAGCAGTTCTTC.

The gene calls are TRBV5-1 and TRBJ2-2; weak D call: TRBD1 (6 bases). The CDR3 is 15 residues long. With 2 bases removed from V and 1 base from J, the gap between germline ends came to 9 bases. Germline loops: CDR1 SGHRS, CDR2 YFSETQ. The CDR3 protein is CASSFLQGNTGELFF. The CDR3 DNA reads as TGCGCCAGCAGCTTCCTACAGGGGAACACCGGGGAGCTGTTTTTT.

This rearrangement joins TRBV29-1 to TRBJ2-7; 7 bases agree with TRBD1. With 7 bases clipped from V and 2 bases from J, the junction kept 5 bases outside the gene matches. Germline V gene data show CDR1 as SQVTM and CDR2 as ANQGSEA. The CDR3 length is 12 residues. This CDR3 reads CSGQGVAYEQYF. The CDR3 nucleotides are TGCAGCGGTCAGGGGGTGGCCTACGAGCAGTACTTC.

This chain uses TRBV7-9 with TRBJ1-1, with D unclear. Trimming stripped 2 bases from V and 2 bases from J, with 6 bases between. Germline lookup yields CDR1 SEHNR and CDR2 FQNEAQ (reference sequence). The CDR3 totals 13 residues. CDR3 in DNA: TGTGCCAGCAGCTTAACAGCCAACACTGAAGCTTTCTTT. It translates to CASSLTANTEAFF.

The sample holds a few counts of this clone. This rearrangement joins TRBV9 to TRBJ2-3; 7 bases agree with TRBD2. Germline V gene sequence: CDR1 SGDLS, CDR2 YYNGEE. The V and J ends lost 4 bases and 4 bases, in that order; junction bases with no gene match: 9. This CDR3 contains 15 residues. The CDR3 spells CASSFGGGPPDTQYF. CDR3 nucleotides: TGTGCCAGCAGCTTTGGCGGGGGACCCCCAGATACGCAGTATTTT.

The chain carries TRBV6-6 and TRBJ1-1, with D possibly matching TRBD1 (6 bases). V was trimmed by 9 bases and J by 10 bases, leaving 15 bases between them. From germline, CDR1 is MNHNY and CDR2 SVGAGI (reference sequence). This CDR3 has 11 residues. CDR3 nucleotides: TGTGCCAGTAGCTCAGGGGATTTAGCTTTCTTT. It specifies CASSSGDLAFF.

This clone was counted only a few times. The chain couples TRBV23-1 to TRBJ1-4; D is ambiguous. TRBV23-1 counts as an open reading frame of uncertain function. The CDR3 sequence is 13 residues long. V dropped 7 bases and J dropped 0 bases, with 6 bases sitting between them. In nucleotides, the CDR3 is TGCGCCAGCATAATCCCAACTAATGAAAAACTGTTTTTT. Translated: CASIIPTNEKLFF.

The chain combines TRBV29-1 with TRBJ2-7; weak D call: TRBD2 (6 bases). Germline loops: CDR1 SQVTM, CDR2 ANQGSEA. The CDR3 runs to 13 residues. V gave up 7 bases and J gave up 3 bases, with 16 bases separating them. CDR3 sequence: CSGRDSESYEQYF. In DNA form, the CDR3 reads TGCAGCGGCCGGGACTCCGAAAGCTACGAGCAGTACTTC.

This rearrangement joins TRBV25-1 to TRBJ2-7, with TRBD2 matching 8 bases. Trimming at V came to 4 bases and at J to 0 bases, leaving 5 bases not matched to a gene. This CDR3 has 15 amino acids. CDR1 and CDR2 (germline): MGHDK, SYGVNS. The CDR3 loop is CASSAPLAGSYEQYF. The DNA of the CDR3 is TGTGCCAGCAGTGCGCCTCTAGCGGGCTCCTACGAGCAGTACTTC.

The rearrangement uses TRBV30 and TRBJ2-3; D is perhaps TRBD2 (6 bases). This CDR3 has 15 amino acids. Trimming pared 2 bases from V and 0 bases from J, leaving 12 bases between. Germline V CDR1 and CDR2: GTSNPN, SVGIG (reference sequence). This chain's CDR3 is CAWSTGLLSTDTQYF. In DNA form, the CDR3 reads TGTGCCTGGAGTACGGGACTCCTTAGCACAGATACGCAGTATTTT.

This clone was picked up a small number of times. This sequence joins TRBV7-9 and TRBJ1-1, with a possible D match to TRBD1 (5 bases). Germline CDR1 is SEHNR and CDR2 is FQNEAQ (reference sequence). V shed 1 base and J shed 1 base, with 13 bases lying between them. The CDR3 sequence is 16 residues long. The CDR3 loop reads CASSLGGGGKNTEAFF. The CDR3 DNA sequence: TGTGCCAGCAGCTTAGGTGGGGGAGGAAAGAACACTGAAGCTTTCTTT.

This chain links TRBV7-9 with TRBJ1-1; D uncertain. Germline-derived CDR1 and CDR2 are SEHNR and FQNEAQ (reference sequence). Trimming removed 2 bases from V and 6 bases from J, with 7 bases in between. This CDR3 comprises 12 residues. CDR3 loop: CASSLISAEAFF. In DNA, the CDR3 is TGTGCCAGCAGCTTAATATCGGCTGAAGCTTTCTTT.

This clone was picked up a small number of times. The chain combines TRBV6-5 with TRBJ2-6; the D is unclear. This CDR3 spans 15 amino acids. Germline V gene sequence: CDR1 MNHEY, CDR2 SVGAGI. The V and J ends lost 6 bases and 1 base respectively, with 10 bases between them. As DNA, the CDR3 is TGTGCCAGCAGCCCCCCGCCTTCTGGGGCCAACGTCCTGACTTTC. It yields the protein CASSPPPSGANVLTF.

The chain has TRBV9 and TRBJ2-6; tentatively, D is TRBD2 (6 bases). Trimming cost V 2 bases and J 4 bases, with 10 bases left between them. CDR1 and CDR2 from the germline V gene are SGDLS and YYNGEE. This CDR3 is 15 amino acids long. Written as DNA, the CDR3 is TGTGCCAGCAGCGTCGGGGGAACCGGGGCCAACGTCCTGACTTTC. This translates into CASSVGGTGANVLTF.

The J gene is TRBJ2-3, the V gene TRBV10-2; 9 nucleotides match TRBD1. Germline V CDR1 and CDR2: WSHSY, SAAADI. Trimming removed 8 bases from V and 2 bases from J; junction bases left unmatched: 5. This CDR3 has 14 residues. In nucleotides, the CDR3 is TGCGCCAGCGGGACAGGGACCTACACAGATACGCAGTATTTT. As protein: CASGTGTYTDTQYF.

The chain couples TRBV10-3 to TRBJ2-7, with TRBD1 identical over 7 bases. CDR3 length: 13 amino acids. The germline V gene has CDR1 ENHRY and CDR2 SYGVKD. With 8 bases clipped from V and 5 bases from J, the junction kept 9 bases outside the gene matches. The CDR3 here is CAIGDRAVDEQYF. The DNA of the CDR3 is TGTGCCATCGGAGACAGGGCCGTAGACGAGCAGTACTTC.

The chain has TRBV4-2 and TRBJ2-5; 14 bases agree with TRBD2. This CDR3 comprises 17 residues. The germline V gene encodes CDR1 LGHNA and CDR2 YNFKEQ. With V trimmed by 4 bases and J by 6 bases, 10 bases remained unmatched. CDR3 residues: CASSRLGLAGGTQTQYF. CDR3 DNA: TGTGCCAGCAGCCGCCTCGGACTAGCGGGGGGAACGCAGACCCAGTACTTC.

This chain connects TRBV29-1 to TRBJ1-1, with a possible D match to TRBD1 (5 bases). V was pared by 7 bases and J by 5 bases, with 17 bases between. This CDR3 comprises 13 residues. Germline-derived CDR1 and CDR2 are SQVTM and ANQGSEA. CDR3: CSAQSWGRTEAFF. Written as DNA, the CDR3 is TGCAGCGCCCAAAGTTGGGGCAGGACTGAAGCTTTCTTT.

CDR3 bases: TGTGCCAGCAGCTTTCGGCAGAGCACAGATACGCAGTATTTT. Its protein product is CASSFRQSTDTQYF. The V and J genes are TRBV7-2 and TRBJ2-3; D gene uncertain. Trimming took off 3 bases at V and 0 bases at J, with 7 bases between the two ends. CDR1 and CDR2 (germline): SGHTA, FQGNSA. The CDR3 sequence is 14 residues long.